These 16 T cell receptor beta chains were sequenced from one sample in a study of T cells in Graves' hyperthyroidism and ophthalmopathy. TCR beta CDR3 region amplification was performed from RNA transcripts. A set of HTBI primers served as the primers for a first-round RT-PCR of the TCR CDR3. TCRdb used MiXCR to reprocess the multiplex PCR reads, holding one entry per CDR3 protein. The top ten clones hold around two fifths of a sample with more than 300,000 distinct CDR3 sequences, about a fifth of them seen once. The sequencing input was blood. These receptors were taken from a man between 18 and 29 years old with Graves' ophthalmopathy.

The CDR3 DNA follows: TGTGCCAGCCAACCGGGAAGAGCTGGAAACACCATATATTTT. This encodes CASQPGRAGNTIYF. This sequence joins TRBV5-5 and TRBJ1-3, with D unresolved. CDR1 is SGHKS, CDR2 YYEKEE, per germline (reference sequence). The CDR3 runs 14 residues. V was pared by 7 bases and J by 2 bases, with 13 bases between.

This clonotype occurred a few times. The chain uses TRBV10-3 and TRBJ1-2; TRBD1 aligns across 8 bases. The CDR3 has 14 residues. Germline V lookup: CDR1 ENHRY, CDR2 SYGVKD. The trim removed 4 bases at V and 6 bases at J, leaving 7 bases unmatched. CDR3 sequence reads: CAISGVGQGDGYTF. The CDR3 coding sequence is TGTGCCATCAGTGGTGTCGGACAGGGCGATGGCTACACCTTC.

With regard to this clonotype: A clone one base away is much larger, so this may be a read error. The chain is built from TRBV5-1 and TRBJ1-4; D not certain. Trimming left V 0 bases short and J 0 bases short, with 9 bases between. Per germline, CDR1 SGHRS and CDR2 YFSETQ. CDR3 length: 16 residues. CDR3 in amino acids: CASSLDGITTNEKLFF. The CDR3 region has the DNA TGCGCCAGCAGCTTGGACGGGATAACAACTAATGAAAAACTGTTTTTT. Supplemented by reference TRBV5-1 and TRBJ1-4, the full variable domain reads KAGVTQTPRYLIKTRGQQVTLSCSPISGHRSVSWYQQTPGQGLQFLFEYFSETQRNKGNFPGRFSGRQFSNSRSEMNVSTLELGDSALYLCASSLDGITTNEKLFFGSGTQLSVL.

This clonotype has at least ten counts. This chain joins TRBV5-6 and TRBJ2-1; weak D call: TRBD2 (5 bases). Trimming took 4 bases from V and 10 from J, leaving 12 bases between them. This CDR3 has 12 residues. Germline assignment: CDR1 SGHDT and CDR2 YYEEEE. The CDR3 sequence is CASSPGSGEQFF. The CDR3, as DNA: TGTGCCAGCAGCCCCGGATCGGGGGAGCAGTTCTTC.

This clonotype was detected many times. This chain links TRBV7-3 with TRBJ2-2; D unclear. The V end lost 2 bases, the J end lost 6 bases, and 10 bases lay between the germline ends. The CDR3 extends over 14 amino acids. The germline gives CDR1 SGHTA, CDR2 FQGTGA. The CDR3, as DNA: TGTGCCAGCAGCTTATCTTCCTTCCCCGGGGAGCTGTTTTTT. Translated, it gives CASSLSSFPGELFF.

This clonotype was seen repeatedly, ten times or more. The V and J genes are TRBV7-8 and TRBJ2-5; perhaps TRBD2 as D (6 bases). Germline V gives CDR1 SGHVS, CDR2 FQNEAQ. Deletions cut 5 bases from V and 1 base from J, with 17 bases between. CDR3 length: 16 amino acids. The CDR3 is CASSRSPIGGQETQYF. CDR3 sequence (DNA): TGTGCCAGCAGCCGTAGTCCCATCGGGGGCCAAGAGACCCAGTACTTC.

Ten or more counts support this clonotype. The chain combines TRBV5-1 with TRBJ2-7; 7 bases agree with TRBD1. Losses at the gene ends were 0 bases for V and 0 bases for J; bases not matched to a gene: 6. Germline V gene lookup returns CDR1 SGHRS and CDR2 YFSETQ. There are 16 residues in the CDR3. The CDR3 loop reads CASSLGGTASSYEQYF. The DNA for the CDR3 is TGCGCCAGCAGCTTGGGGGGGACAGCTAGCTCCTACGAGCAGTACTTC.

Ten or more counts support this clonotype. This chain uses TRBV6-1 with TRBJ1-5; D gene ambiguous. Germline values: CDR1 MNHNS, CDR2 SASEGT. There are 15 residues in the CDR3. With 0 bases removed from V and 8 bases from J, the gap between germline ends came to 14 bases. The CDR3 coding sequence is TGTGCCAGCAGTGAAGCAGGTGGGCAGAGTAAGCCCCAGCATTTT. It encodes CASSEAGGQSKPQHF.

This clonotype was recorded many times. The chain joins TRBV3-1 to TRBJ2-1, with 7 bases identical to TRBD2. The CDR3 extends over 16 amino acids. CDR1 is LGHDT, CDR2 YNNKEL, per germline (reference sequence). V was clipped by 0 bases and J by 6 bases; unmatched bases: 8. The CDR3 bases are TGTGCCAGCAGCCAAGATCTGGGAAGCGGGACCAATGAGCAGTTCTTC. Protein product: CASSQDLGSGTNEQFF.

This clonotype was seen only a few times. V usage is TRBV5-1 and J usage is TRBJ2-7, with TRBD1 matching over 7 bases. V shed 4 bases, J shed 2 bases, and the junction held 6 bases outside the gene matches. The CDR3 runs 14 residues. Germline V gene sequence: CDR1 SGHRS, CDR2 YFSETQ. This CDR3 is CASSPGDSPYEQYF. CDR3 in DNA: TGCGCCAGCAGCCCTGGGGACAGCCCCTACGAGCAGTACTTC.

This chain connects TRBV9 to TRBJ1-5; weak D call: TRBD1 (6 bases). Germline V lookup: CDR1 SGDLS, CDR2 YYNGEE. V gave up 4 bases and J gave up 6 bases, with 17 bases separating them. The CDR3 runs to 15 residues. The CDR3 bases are TGTGCCAGCAGCAAGGAAGGACAGTGGGGTCAGCCCCAGCATTTT. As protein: CASSKEGQWGQPQHF.

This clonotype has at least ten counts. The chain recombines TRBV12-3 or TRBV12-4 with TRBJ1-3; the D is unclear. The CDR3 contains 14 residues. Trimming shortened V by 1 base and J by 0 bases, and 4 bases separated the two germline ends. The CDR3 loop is CASSLVSSGNTIYF. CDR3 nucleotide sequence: TGTGCCAGCAGTTTAGTAAGCTCTGGAAACACCATATATTTT.

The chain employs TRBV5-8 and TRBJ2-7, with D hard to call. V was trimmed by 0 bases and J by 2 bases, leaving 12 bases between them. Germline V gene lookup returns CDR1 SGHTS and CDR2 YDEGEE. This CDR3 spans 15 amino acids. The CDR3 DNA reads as TGTGCCAGCAGCTTGGAATCAGCACGAGCCTACGAGCAGTACTTC. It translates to CASSLESARAYEQYF.

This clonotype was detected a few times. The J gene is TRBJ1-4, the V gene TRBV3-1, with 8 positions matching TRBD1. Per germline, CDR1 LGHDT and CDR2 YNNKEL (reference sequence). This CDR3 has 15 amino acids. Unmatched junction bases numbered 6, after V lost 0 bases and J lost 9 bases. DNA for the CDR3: TGTGCCAGCAGCCAAGAGTGGACAGGGACTCAAAAACTGTTTTTT. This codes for CASSQEWTGTQKLFF.

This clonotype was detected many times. Here the CDR3 DNA reads TGTGCCAGCAATTACCGTCCCTCGGGAGGCGGGGAGCTGTTTTTT. Encoded protein: CASNYRPSGGGELFF. The V call is TRBV7-6, the J call TRBJ2-2; TRBD2 matches at 7 bases. Trimming at V came to 7 bases and at J to 7 bases, leaving 12 bases not matched to a gene. The CDR3 contains 15 residues. Germline CDR1 SGHVS, CDR2 FNYEAQ.

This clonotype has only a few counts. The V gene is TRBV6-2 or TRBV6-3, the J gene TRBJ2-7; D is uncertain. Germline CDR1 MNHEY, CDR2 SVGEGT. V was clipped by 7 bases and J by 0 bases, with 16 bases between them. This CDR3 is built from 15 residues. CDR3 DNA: TGTGCCAGCACCCCTCGGCGAGGTGGCTCCTACGAGCAGTACTTC. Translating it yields CASTPRRGGSYEQYF.